The clone carrying this T cell receptor (beta chain) was seen only once. The protocol was immunoSEQ multiplex PCR, while the TCRdb copy is restricted to in-frame clones and leaves out a portion. The sample records around 270,000 clones, around 85% being singletons. The CDR3 is 17 amino acids. Germline CDR1 is LGHDT and CDR2 is YNNKEL (reference sequence). V lost 2 bases and J lost 9; bases outside the gene matches: 11. This entry is derived from a study of blood T cell repertoires in COVID-19. Study-level background: The study drew acute and convalescent COVID-19 samples from the United States, Italy and Spain.

The chain joins TRBV3-1 (or the pseudogene TRBV3-2) to TRBJ2-2; the match to TRBD1 covers 11 bases. Material for sequencing was peripheral blood. This clonotype was obtained from a human donor with COVID-19, enrolled during active disease. The donor label of this sample is uncertain. This CDR3 reads CASSQTRTGGAPWELFF. The CDR3, as DNA: TGTGCCAGCAGCCAAACCCGGACAGGGGGCGCCCCGTGGGAGCTGTTTTTT.